This paragraph covers one T cell receptor (beta chain) sequence. Its antigen is still unknown. This sample stems from a study of T cell repertoires in aging, cancer and after chemotherapy. Study information: Donors were grouped into six age bands spanning 30 or younger through 70 or older. The whole study produced a dataset of approximately 10 million TCR reads. Study results and caveats: In each cancer cohort, median generation probability increased across chemotherapy, suggesting thymic output rebounded.

Multiplex touch-down PCR with TRB-A/B primers amplified rearranged V-D-J TRB sequences. TCRdb passed the multiplex PCR reads through MiXCR, listing each CDR3 protein once. The sample yields thousands of distinct CDR3 sequences, around two fifths seen once. Trimming took 1 base from V and 4 from J, leaving 8 bases between them. The CDR3 is 14 residues long. CDR1 and CDR2 (germline): SGHRS, YFSETQ. Peripheral blood genomic DNA, not sorted cells or RNA, was the template. This TCR was sampled from a human donor in good health. Sequenced sample: blood. The rearrangement links TRBV5-1 to TRBJ1-4; D is ambiguous. Here the CDR3 reads CASSLTAVNEKLFF. Written as DNA, the CDR3 is TGCGCCAGCAGCTTGACAGCAGTTAATGAAAAACTGTTTTTT. Using reference TRBV5-1 and TRBJ1-4 for the parts outside the CDR3, the full variable domain is KAGVTQTPRYLIKTRGQQVTLSCSPISGHRSVSWYQQTPGQGLQFLFEYFSETQRNKGNFPGRFSGRQFSNSRSEMNVSTLELGDSALYLCASSLTAVNEKLFFGSGTQLSVL.